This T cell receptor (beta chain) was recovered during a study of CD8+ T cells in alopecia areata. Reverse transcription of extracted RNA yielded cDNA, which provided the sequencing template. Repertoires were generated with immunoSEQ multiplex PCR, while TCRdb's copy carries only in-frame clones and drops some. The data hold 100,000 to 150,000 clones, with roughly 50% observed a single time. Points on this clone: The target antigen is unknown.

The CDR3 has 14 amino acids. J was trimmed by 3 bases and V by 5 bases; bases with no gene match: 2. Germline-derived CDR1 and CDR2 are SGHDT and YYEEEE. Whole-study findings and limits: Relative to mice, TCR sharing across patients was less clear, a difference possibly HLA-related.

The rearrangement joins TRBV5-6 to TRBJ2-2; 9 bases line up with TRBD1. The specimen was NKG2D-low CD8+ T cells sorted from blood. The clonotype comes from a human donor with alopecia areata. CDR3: CASRYRGHTGELFF. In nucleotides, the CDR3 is TGTGCCAGCAGGTACAGGGGGCACACCGGGGAGCTGTTTTTT.